Listed below are T cell receptor beta chains from one sample, sequenced in a study of cytomegalovirus exposure and HLA in healthy donors. TCRdb's copy holds only in-frame clones and misses some; the assay was immunoSEQ multiplex PCR. The ten most abundant clones cover 3% to 4.5% of a sample with about 33,000 clones. The source material was PBMCs. The receptors here all came from a man in his forties in good health and CMV-seronegative. The CDR3 runs from the conserved cysteine through the conserved F or W.

J: TRBJ1-2
V: TRBV28
CDR3: CASRTSSGFNGYTF

J: TRBJ1-2
V: TRBV6-5
CDR3: CASSLGQDYGYTF

J: TRBJ1-1
V: TRBV29-1
CDR3: CSVVQNTEAFF

J: TRBJ2-3
V: TRBV29-1
CDR3: CSVESTSGTDTQYF

J: TRBJ2-5
V: TRBV4-2
CDR3: CASSQDLWGGETQYF

J: TRBJ2-3
V: TRBV4-3
CDR3: CASSQLLGSTDTQYF

J: TRBJ2-7
V: TRBV27
CDR3: CASSLLTSGSPYEQYF

J: TRBJ2-2
V: TRBV7-7
CDR3: CASSPGLASTGELFF

J: TRBJ1-2
V: TRBV5-1
CDR3: CASSFIGNRTPGYGYTF

J: TRBJ1-5
V: TRBV30
CDR3: CAWSVRNGQPQHF